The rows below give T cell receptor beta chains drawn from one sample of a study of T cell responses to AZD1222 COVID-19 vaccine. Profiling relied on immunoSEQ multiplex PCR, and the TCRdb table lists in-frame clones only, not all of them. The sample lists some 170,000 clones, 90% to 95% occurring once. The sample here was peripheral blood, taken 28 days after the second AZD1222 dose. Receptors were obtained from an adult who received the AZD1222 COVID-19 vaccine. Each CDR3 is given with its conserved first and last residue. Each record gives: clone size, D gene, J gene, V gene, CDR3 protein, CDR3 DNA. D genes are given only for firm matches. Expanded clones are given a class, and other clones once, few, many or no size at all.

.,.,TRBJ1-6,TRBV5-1,CASSSDNSPLHF,TGCGCCAGCAGCTCCGATAATTCACCCCTCCACTTT
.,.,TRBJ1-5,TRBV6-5,CASSNGINQPQHF,TGTGCCAGCAGTAATGGAATCAATCAGCCCCAGCATTTT
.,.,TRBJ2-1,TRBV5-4,CASSFSVDPLGNNEQFF,TGTGCCAGCAGCTTTTCAGTGGACCCCCTGGGTAACAATGAGCAGTTCTTC
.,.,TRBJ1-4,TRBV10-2,CASRPERANEKLFF,TGCGCCAGCCGCCCAGAGCGGGCTAATGAAAAACTGTTTTTT
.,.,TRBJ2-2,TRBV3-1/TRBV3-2,CASSWDTNTGELFF,TGTGCCAGCAGCTGGGACACCAACACCGGGGAGCTGTTTTTT
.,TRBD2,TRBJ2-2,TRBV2,CASSHRTSGGNTGELFF,TGTGCCAGCAGCCACAGGACTAGCGGGGGGAACACCGGGGAGCTGTTTTTT
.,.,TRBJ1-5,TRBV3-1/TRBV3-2,CASSPRGYGNQPQHF,TGTGCCAGCAGCCCGAGAGGGTACGGCAATCAGCCCCAGCATTTT
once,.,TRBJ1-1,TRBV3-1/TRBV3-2,CASSQDHRVTEAFF,TGTGCCAGCAGCCAAGATCACAGGGTAACTGAAGCTTTCTTT
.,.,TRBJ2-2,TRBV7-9,CASSNPLSTGFTGELFF,TGTGCCAGCAGTAACCCATTGTCCACAGGGTTTACCGGGGAGCTGTTTTTT
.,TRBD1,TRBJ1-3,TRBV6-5,CASSYSGQGAGNTIYF,TGTGCCAGCAGTTATTCTGGACAGGGGGCTGGAAACACCATATATTTT
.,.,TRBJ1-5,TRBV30,CAWSGNEGPQHF,TGTGCCTGGAGTGGAAACGAGGGGCCCCAGCATTTT
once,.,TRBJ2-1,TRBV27,CASSYADRYNEQFF,TGTGCCAGCAGTTACGCTGACAGATACAATGAGCAGTTCTTC
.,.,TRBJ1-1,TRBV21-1,CASSKSPARTEAFF,TGTGCCAGCAGCAAAAGTCCTGCGCGGACTGAAGCTTTCTTT
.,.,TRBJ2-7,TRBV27,CASSLEGTSGHYEQYF,TGTGCCAGCAGTTTAGAAGGGACCTCGGGTCACTACGAGCAGTACTTC
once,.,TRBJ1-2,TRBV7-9,CASSLGGTPNYGYTF,TGTGCCAGCAGCTTAGGGGGTACCCCCAACTATGGCTACACCTTC
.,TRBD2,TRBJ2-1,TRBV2,CASSERTSARPEQFF,TGTGCCAGCAGTGAGAGAACTAGCGCGCGTCCCGAGCAGTTCTTC
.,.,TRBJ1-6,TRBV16,CASSRMAPNNSPLHF,TGTGCCAGCAGCCGTATGGCCCCCAATAATTCACCCCTCCACTTT
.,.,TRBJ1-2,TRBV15,CATSRDRRWSYGYTF,TGTGCCACCAGCAGAGATCGACGGTGGAGCTATGGCTACACCTTC
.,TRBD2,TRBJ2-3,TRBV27,CASNRLAGPDTQYF,TGTGCCAGCAACCGACTAGCGGGCCCCGATACGCAGTATTTT